This T cell receptor beta chain was retrieved from a study of beta chain features in type 1 diabetes. Sequenced material consisted of expressed TCRB transcripts (all of the isolated RNA was reverse transcribed). Naive, central memory and regulatory T cell samples averaged roughly 3.6 million immunoSEQ reads each. Repertoires were generated with immunoSEQ multiplex PCR, while TCRdb's copy carries only in-frame clones and drops some. The data hold about 290,000 clones, with under 8.5% observed a single time. Researchers reported sorting CD4+ naive, central memory, regulatory and stem cell-like memory cells via CD45RO/CCR7/CD25/CD127/CD95/CD27. This clone was observed a few times. V was pared by 6 bases and J by 3 bases, with 8 bases between. This CDR3 is 12 amino acids long. Germline values: CDR1 MDHEN, CDR2 SYDVKM.

The TCR sequence derives from a young woman in good health. This chain joins TRBV28 and TRBJ1-2, with unresolved D. Sequencing was performed on central memory CD4+ T cells from blood. The CDR3 DNA follows: TGTGCCAGCAGGATAACGGACTATGGCTACACCTTC. It codes for CASRITDYGYTF.